This TCR beta chain came from a study of blood T cell repertoires in COVID-19. This clone was counted a single time. CDR3 size: 15 residues. The germline CDR1 and CDR2 sequences are MNHEY and SVGAGI. The V segment lost 4 bases and the J segment 0 bases; nucleotides outside the gene matches: 6. Profiling relied on immunoSEQ multiplex PCR, and the TCRdb table lists in-frame clones only, not all of them. The data contain approximately 200,000 clones, 85% of them singletons. The sample was PBMCs or T cells enriched from blood (not recorded which). This clonotype was obtained from a man in his forties who had recovered from COVID-19. The gene calls are TRBV6-5 and TRBJ2-7; 7 bases align to TRBD1. The CDR3 is CASSSPGQSSYEQYF. The CDR3 coding sequence is TGTGCCAGCAGTTCCCCGGGACAGAGCTCCTACGAGCAGTACTTC.